A single sample gave rise to the 8 T cell receptor beta chains below, sequenced in a study of beta chain features in type 1 diabetes. Study findings and constraints: Across all four CD4+ subsets, people with type 1 diabetes showed modestly shorter TCRB CDR3s.

The antigens these receptors bind are not known. cDNA synthesis used the whole RNA isolate, giving expressed TCRB sequences. Measured with immunoSEQ multiplex PCR; TCRdb has only the in-frame clones, and not every one. Of 240,000 or so clones listed, around 20% are singletons. Sequenced sample: naive CD4+ T cells from blood. Source of these receptors: a woman in her 40s with type 1 diabetes.

The genes are TRBV7-2 and TRBJ2-1, with 9 bases aligning to TRBD2. The V gene's germline CDR1 is SGHTA and CDR2 FQGNSA. V lost 4 bases to trimming and J lost 13 bases; unmatched junction nucleotides: 5. The CDR3 runs 12 residues. The CDR3 loop is CASSYRLADQFF. The CDR3 DNA reads TGTGCCAGCAGCTACCGACTAGCGGACCAGTTCTTC.

The chain is built from TRBV4-1 and TRBJ1-1; D gene ambiguous. CDR1 is MGHRA and CDR2 is YSYEKL in the germline V gene. V shed 0 bases and J shed 0 bases, with 11 bases lying between them. The length of the CDR3 is 16 residues. The CDR3 here is CASSQESGQMNTEAFF. Here the CDR3 DNA reads TGCGCCAGCAGCCAAGAAAGCGGGCAGATGAACACTGAAGCTTTCTTT.

With regard to this clone: Other DNA sequences from this sample encode an identical CDR3 as well. The V and J genes are TRBV7-2 and TRBJ1-2; 9 bases agree with TRBD1. This CDR3 spans 14 amino acids. The trim removed 6 bases at V and 4 bases at J, leaving 6 bases unmatched. Germline CDR1 SGHTA, CDR2 FQGNSA. CDR3 protein: CASSLGQGSYGYTF. The CDR3 coding sequence is TGTGCCAGCAGTCTTGGACAGGGGTCCTATGGCTACACCTTC.

This clone was picked up a small number of times. The J gene is TRBJ1-5, the V gene TRBV9; no definite D call. V lost 2 bases and J lost 5, with 11 bases in between. There are 14 residues in the CDR3. The germline gives CDR1 SGDLS, CDR2 YYNGEE. The DNA for the CDR3 is TGTGCCAGCAGCGTTTCCTCCGGGGATCAGCCCCAGCATTTT. It encodes CASSVSSGDQPQHF.

The chain joins TRBV2 to TRBJ1-5; perhaps TRBD1 as D (5 bases). V was shortened by 7 bases and J by 5 bases, with 12 bases between the two germline ends. The CDR3 is made up of 13 amino acids. CDR1 is SNHLY and CDR2 is FYNNEI in the germline V gene. The CDR3 coding sequence is TGTGCCAGCACCCAAGGGGAATATCAGCCCCAGCATTTT. This encodes CASTQGEYQPQHF.

This clone was seen a few times. V usage is TRBV2 and J usage is TRBJ2-1; TRBD1 might be the D (6 bases). V was shortened by 7 bases and J by 4 bases, with 14 bases between the two germline ends. The CDR3 spans 14 residues. Germline V lookup: CDR1 SNHLY, CDR2 FYNNEI. CDR3 in DNA: TGTGCCAGCACCCTTGGGGGCAGTTACAATGAGCAGTTCTTC. It yields the protein CASTLGGSYNEQFF.

This chain joins TRBV15 and TRBJ2-3, with TRBD1 matching 8 bases. Unmatched junction bases numbered 4, after V lost 7 bases and J lost 4 bases. Looked up from germline, CDR1 is LNHNV and CDR2 is YYDKDF (reference sequence). The CDR3 extends over 13 amino acids. CDR3 amino acids: CATKPTGADTQYF. Here the CDR3 DNA reads TGTGCCACCAAACCGACAGGGGCAGATACGCAGTATTTT.

The chain carries TRBV6-5 and TRBJ1-2; D not resolved. Trimming stripped 0 bases from V and 8 bases from J, with 16 bases between. The CDR3 runs to 15 residues. Germline-derived CDR1 and CDR2 are MNHEY and SVGAGI. The CDR3 bases are TGTGCCAGCAGTTACTCCTCCTTTGAACGAGAGGGCTACACCTTC. Translation gives CASSYSSFEREGYTF.